This TCR beta chain was found in a study of radiotherapy plus CTLA-4 blockade in lung cancer. Looked up from germline, CDR1 is SGHTA and CDR2 is FQGTGA. CDR3 length: 15 amino acids. V gave up 4 bases and J gave up 6 bases; unmatched junction bases: 11. Sequenced by immunoSEQ multiplex PCR; TCRdb stores in-frame clones only, minus some. The sample comprises 64,000 or so clones, about 70% of which are singletons, and about 8.5% rests with the top ten. Sequenced material: peripheral blood, taken from a patient treated with radiotherapy plus ipilimumab. The sequence was collected from a human donor with non-small cell lung cancer whose response to radiotherapy plus ipilimumab could not be evaluated. This sequence joins TRBV7-3 and TRBJ2-5; 7 bases are a match to TRBD1. The CDR3 reads CASSSTGTVGQTQYF. CDR3 nucleotide sequence: TGTGCCAGCAGCTCTACCGGGACAGTCGGTCAGACCCAGTACTTC.